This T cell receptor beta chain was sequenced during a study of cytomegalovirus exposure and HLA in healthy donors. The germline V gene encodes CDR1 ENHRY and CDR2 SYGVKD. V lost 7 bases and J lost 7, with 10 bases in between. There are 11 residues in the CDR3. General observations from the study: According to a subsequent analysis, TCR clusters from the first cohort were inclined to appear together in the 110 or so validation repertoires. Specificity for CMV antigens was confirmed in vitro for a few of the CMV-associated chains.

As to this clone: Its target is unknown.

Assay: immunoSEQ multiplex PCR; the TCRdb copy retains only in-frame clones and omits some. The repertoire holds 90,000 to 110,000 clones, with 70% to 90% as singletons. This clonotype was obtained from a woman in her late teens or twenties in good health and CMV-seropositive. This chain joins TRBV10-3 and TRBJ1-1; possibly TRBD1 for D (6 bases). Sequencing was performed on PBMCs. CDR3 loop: CAITLDSEAFF. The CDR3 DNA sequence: TGTGCCATCACCTTGGACAGTGAAGCTTTCTTT.